A single sample gave rise to the 21 T cell receptor beta chains below, sequenced in a study of neurological immune-mediated disorders. TCRdb reanalysed the 5' RACE reads using MiXCR and keeps one entry per CDR3 protein. The table includes approximately 100,000 distinct CDR3 sequences, approximately 3.3% detected once. Sequencing was performed on PBMCs. Receptors originate from a woman between 18 and 29 years old with multiple sclerosis.

This chain connects TRBV4-1 to TRBJ2-4; TRBD1 agrees at 7 bases. Germline-derived CDR1 and CDR2 are MGHRA and YSYEKL. The ends lost 0 bases at V and 11 bases at J; junction bases unmatched: 16. The CDR3 length is 17 residues. The CDR3, as DNA: TGCGCCAGCAGCCAAGATCGACAGGGCGTGAGACCGCGACTTCAGTACTTC. This gives the protein CASSQDRQGVRPRLQYF.

At least ten counts were recorded for this clonotype. The rearrangement joins TRBV6-1 to TRBJ2-6, with D perhaps given as TRBD1 or TRBD2 (6 bases each). Germline V gene sequence: CDR1 MNHNS, CDR2 SASEGT. V lost 3 bases to trimming and J lost 2 bases, with 11 bases between them. The CDR3 runs 16 residues. CDR3 protein: CASSDEGGTGANVLTF. CDR3 DNA: TGTGCCAGCAGTGATGAAGGGGGGACTGGGGCCAACGTCCTGACTTTC.

The gene calls are TRBV4-2 and TRBJ2-3; 12 nucleotides line up with TRBD2. This CDR3 has 17 residues. In germline, CDR1 is LGHNA, CDR2 YNFKEQ. J lost 1 base, V lost 0 bases, and 2 bases had no gene match. The CDR3 here is CASSQEPSGGGTDTQYF. The CDR3, as DNA: TGTGCCAGCAGCCAAGAACCTAGCGGGGGGGGCACAGATACGCAGTATTTT.

In its sample, this clonotype ranks as medium-sized. Written as DNA, the CDR3 is TGCGCCAGCAGCCAAGAATGGTTCGACAAAGTCTATGGCTACACCTTC. Translating it yields CASSQEWFDKVYGYTF. The chain carries TRBV4-3 and TRBJ1-2; D unclear. The CDR3 has 16 amino acids. Germline V gives CDR1 LGHNA, CDR2 YSLEER. With 0 bases removed from V and 4 bases from J, the gap between germline ends came to 15 bases.

For this clonotype: This may be a read error: a much more frequent sequence differs by one nucleotide. This chain connects TRBV7-9 to TRBJ2-1; 11 nucleotides align to TRBD1. This CDR3 spans 14 amino acids. The V gene end was trimmed by 3 bases and the J gene end by 10 bases; junction bases not matched to a gene: 5. CDR1 and CDR2 from the germline V gene are SEHNR and FQNEAQ (reference sequence). CDR3 sequence: CASSLGQGVKEQFF. The CDR3 DNA follows: TGTGCCAGCAGCTTGGGACAGGGGGTGAAGGAGCAGTTCTTC.

The chain uses TRBV3-1 and TRBJ2-1, with TRBD2 matching over 7 bases. V lost 2 bases to trimming and J lost 8 bases; unmatched junction nucleotides: 9. The CDR3 has 15 residues. Germline-derived CDR1 and CDR2 are LGHDT and YNNKEL (reference sequence). The CDR3 DNA follows: TGTGCCAGCAGCCAAAGGGGCGGGGGAGCCCATGAGCAGTTCTTC. It codes for CASSQRGGGAHEQFF.

In its sample, this clonotype was seen many times. The chain carries TRBV9 and TRBJ2-7; TRBD1 might be the D (5 bases). V was shortened by 4 bases and J by 2 bases, with 13 bases between the two germline ends. CDR1 is SGDLS and CDR2 is YYNGEE in the germline V gene. This CDR3 contains 14 residues. As DNA, the CDR3 is TGTGCCAGCAGCCCGACGACAGAGACCTACGAGCAGTACTTC. Its translation is CASSPTTETYEQYF.

This clonotype showed up many times. CDR3 DNA: TGCAGTGCTAGAGATCTTGTGTCTAGCACCACAGATACGCAGTATTTT. Its protein is CSARDLVSSTTDTQYF. V and J are TRBV20-1 and TRBJ2-3; a possible D gene is TRBD2 (5 bases). This CDR3 is built from 16 residues. The germline V gene has CDR1 DFQATT and CDR2 SNEGSKA (reference sequence). V was cut by 0 bases and J by 2 bases, with 15 bases left in between.

This chain connects TRBV28 to TRBJ1-5, with D unclear. V shed 3 bases and J shed 5 bases, with 17 bases lying between them. Germline V lookup: CDR1 MDHEN, CDR2 SYDVKM. The CDR3 consists of 16 residues. The CDR3 DNA sequence: TGTGCCAGCAGTTTTACCCTAAGGGCAGCCGATCAGCCCCAGCATTTT. Translating gives CASSFTLRAADQPQHF.

This clonotype was found many times. CDR3 residues: CASSLSLGDDGYTF. The CDR3 DNA is TGCGCCAGCAGCTTGAGCCTAGGGGATGATGGCTACACCTTC. The rearrangement joins TRBV5-1 to TRBJ1-2, with D possibly being TRBD1 (5 bases). The germline gives CDR1 SGHRS, CDR2 YFSETQ. Trimming pared 1 base from V and 6 bases from J, leaving 13 bases between. The CDR3 has 14 residues.

The V gene is TRBV6-2 or TRBV6-3, the J gene TRBJ2-7; D may be TRBD1 or TRBD2 (5 bases each). In germline, CDR1 is MNHEY, CDR2 SVGEGT. The CDR3 runs to 16 residues. V shed 6 bases and J shed 7 bases, with 25 bases lying between them. CDR3 sequence: CASRRAAGTETAEQYF. The DNA of the CDR3 is TGTGCCAGCAGGAGGGCCGCCGGGACGGAGACTGCGGAGCAGTACTTC.

This clonotype was counted at least ten times. V is TRBV12-3 or TRBV12-4 and J is TRBJ1-2, with TRBD1 identical over 10 bases. This CDR3 is built from 12 residues. V trimming: 6 bases; J trimming: 8 bases; junction bases outside the gene matches: 3. The chain's CDR3 is CASSSTGGGYTF. The DNA of the CDR3 is TGTGCCAGCAGCTCGACAGGGGGCGGCTACACCTTC.

This clonotype was detected many times. The CDR3 nucleotides are TGTGCCAGCGTCAAGGGGCGCGATAATGAAAAACTGTTTTTT. Its translation is CASVKGRDNEKLFF. V gene TRBV5-6 combines with J gene TRBJ1-4; possibly TRBD1 for D (5 bases). Trimming took off 7 bases at V and 4 bases at J, with 14 bases between the two ends. Germline values: CDR1 SGHDT, CDR2 YYEEEE. This CDR3 has 14 amino acids.

This clonotype was seen many times. The rearrangement joins TRBV11-2 to TRBJ2-2, with unresolved D. The CDR3 contains 16 residues. V shed 0 bases and J shed 0 bases, with 8 bases lying between them. Germline CDR1 is SGHAT and CDR2 is FQNNGV. CDR3 nucleotide sequence: TGTGCCAGCAGCTTAGAGTGGGTGGCGAACACCGGGGAGCTGTTTTTT. It yields the protein CASSLEWVANTGELFF.

Ten or more counts support this clonotype. The chain carries TRBV5-1 and TRBJ2-2, with D possibly matching TRBD2 (6 bases). V lost 1 base to trimming and J lost 0 bases, with 10 bases between them. The germline CDR1 and CDR2 sequences are SGHRS and YFSETQ. The CDR3 extends over 16 amino acids. CDR3 sequence (DNA): TGCGCCAGCAGCTTGATTCCGGGAGCGAACACCGGGGAGCTGTTTTTT. It yields the protein CASSLIPGANTGELFF.

This clonotype was observed many times. The rearrangement links TRBV7-8 to TRBJ2-1, with D unresolved. The CDR3 is 16 amino acids. The ends were cut back, 1 base at V and 0 bases at J, with 10 bases in the middle. Germline-derived CDR1 and CDR2 are SGHVS and FQNEAQ. For the CDR3, the DNA is TGTGCCAGCAGCTTAGGCTGGCAGGACTCCTACAATGAGCAGTTCTTC. Translating it yields CASSLGWQDSYNEQFF.

Ten or more counts support this clonotype. The chain employs TRBV14 and TRBJ2-1; 14 bases agree with TRBD2. The CDR3 has 18 amino acids. CDR1 and CDR2 (germline): SGHDN, FVKESK. Germline trimming cut 4 bases from V and 0 bases from J; bases unmatched to any gene: 5. The CDR3 DNA is TGTGCCAGCAGCCTGGGACTAGCGGGAGCCCTCTCCTACAATGAGCAGTTCTTC. Translating gives CASSLGLAGALSYNEQFF. The full variable domain, its missing parts supplied by reference TRBV14 and TRBJ2-1, is EAGVTQFPSHSVIEKGQTVTLRCDPISGHDNLYWYRRVMGKEIKFLLHFVKESKQDESGMPNNRFLAERTGGTYSTLKVQPAELEDSGVYFCASSLGLAGALSYNEQFFGPGTRLTVL.

On this clonotype itself: At one end the junction does not follow the germline gene, possibly because of a read error. V usage is TRBV6-1 and J usage is TRBJ2-1, with D perhaps matching TRBD2 (5 bases). The CDR3 totals 14 residues. In germline, CDR1 is MNHNS, CDR2 SASEGT. The CDR3 nucleotides are TGTGTCAGCAGCCCTGGACTGGGCAGCAATGAGCAGTTCTTC. Residues: CVSSPGLGSNEQFF.

This clonotype occurred many times. The chain has TRBV28 and TRBJ1-5, with D hard to call. V dropped 6 bases and J dropped 3 bases, with 12 bases sitting between them. Per germline, CDR1 MDHEN and CDR2 SYDVKM. The CDR3 contains 14 residues. The DNA of the CDR3 is TGTGCCAGCAGCCCCTCTCTTAACAATCAGCCCCAGCATTTT. This sequence encodes CASSPSLNNQPQHF.

This clonotype has a count of ten or more. The rearrangement joins TRBV20-1 to TRBJ2-1; 12 bases match TRBD2. Looked up from germline, CDR1 is DFQATT and CDR2 is SNEGSKA (reference sequence). The length of the CDR3 is 16 residues. CDR3 bases: TGCAGCCCAGCAAGACTAGCGGGGGCCAGAAGGAATGAGCAGTTCTTC. It encodes CSPARLAGARRNEQFF.

This CDR3 reads CASTSGNTIYF. The CDR3 DNA reads as TGTGCCAGCACATCAGGAAACACCATATATTTT. The chain has TRBV6-6 and TRBJ1-3; D gene ambiguous. Germline CDR1 is MNHNY and CDR2 is SVGAGI (reference sequence). This CDR3 is built from 11 residues. V was pared by 7 bases and J by 4 bases, with 5 bases between.